These T cell receptor beta chains were read from a single sample in a study of T-cell reconstitution after alpha-beta-depleted transplantation in children. TCRdb called the PCR reads again in MiXCR, with one record for every CDR3 protein. The table shows approximately 350,000 distinct CDR3 sequences, with about 17% occurring only once. The material was PBMCs, mostly from graft donor cells, obtained 360 days after TCRalphabeta/CD19-depleted stem cell transplant. These receptors came from a male patient under 10 years old who had a stem cell transplant for acute lymphoblastic leukemia, so the T cells may come from the graft donor. CDR3s include the opening cysteine and the closing phenylalanine or tryptophan. Each record gives: V gene, J gene, clone size, CDR3 protein. A clone size is listed for some rows: how often the clone was seen (once, few, many), or a class if it is expanded.

v_gene: TRBV6-4
j_gene: TRBJ2-3
abundance: few
CDR3aa: CASSDRRGDTQYF

v_gene: TRBV6-1
j_gene: TRBJ2-2
abundance: NA
CDR3aa: CASSDQFMSGELFF

v_gene: TRBV3-1
j_gene: TRBJ2-5
abundance: few
CDR3aa: CASSGGPGGEF

v_gene: TRBV7-3
j_gene: TRBJ2-1
abundance: NA
CDR3aa: CASSQTGGFEQFF

v_gene: TRBV5-1
j_gene: TRBJ2-7
abundance: once
CDR3aa: CASSSLGYYEQYF

v_gene: TRBV4-2
j_gene: TRBJ2-5
abundance: NA
CDR3aa: CASSQEPGAETQYF

v_gene: TRBV5-1
j_gene: TRBJ2-5
abundance: NA
CDR3aa: CASSLVTERGTQYF

v_gene: TRBV28
j_gene: TRBJ1-1
abundance: few
CDR3aa: CASSNRGVGKAFF

v_gene: TRBV6-5
j_gene: TRBJ2-7
abundance: NA
CDR3aa: CASSFPPPGQPSYEQYF

v_gene: TRBV3-1
j_gene: TRBJ1-6
abundance: many
CDR3aa: CASSRSFGVPPLHF

v_gene: TRBV27
j_gene: TRBJ2-6
abundance: NA
CDR3aa: CASSLLGGTGANVLTF

v_gene: TRBV9
j_gene: TRBJ2-7
abundance: NA
CDR3aa: CASSPGLLARGEQYF

v_gene: TRBV28
j_gene: TRBJ2-7
abundance: many
CDR3aa: CASEGTSGRYEQYF

v_gene: TRBV29-1
j_gene: TRBJ2-5
abundance: NA
CDR3aa: CSVEVPGRIETQYF

v_gene: TRBV9
j_gene: TRBJ2-5
abundance: NA
CDR3aa: CASSEGTAQETQYF

v_gene: TRBV12-3/TRBV12-4
j_gene: TRBJ1-1
abundance: many
CDR3aa: CASPPLSGNTEAFF

v_gene: TRBV20-1
j_gene: TRBJ1-1
abundance: many
CDR3aa: CSARAHGLSGGTEAFF

v_gene: TRBV7-8
j_gene: TRBJ2-5
abundance: many
CDR3aa: CASSLSGGRWETQYF

v_gene: TRBV4-2
j_gene: TRBJ1-5
abundance: NA
CDR3aa: CASSEYRGSQPQHF

v_gene: TRBV28
j_gene: TRBJ2-2
abundance: NA
CDR3aa: CASTSLTMGYTGELFF

v_gene: TRBV12-3/TRBV12-4
j_gene: TRBJ1-3
abundance: many
CDR3aa: CASSLGIELHSGNTIYF

v_gene: TRBV6-2/TRBV6-3
j_gene: TRBJ2-1
abundance: NA
CDR3aa: CASSFSDLLVGGRDMNEQFF

v_gene: TRBV7-2
j_gene: TRBJ2-7
abundance: NA
CDR3aa: CASSPDPGLYEQYF

v_gene: TRBV12-3/TRBV12-4
j_gene: TRBJ1-5
abundance: NA
CDR3aa: CASRLGGNGQPQHF

v_gene: TRBV4-3
j_gene: TRBJ2-3
abundance: many
CDR3aa: CASSQAGARTDTQYF